This T cell receptor (beta chain) appears in the sequencing data of a study of T cells in Graves' hyperthyroidism and ophthalmopathy. Germline-derived CDR1 and CDR2 are SGHTA and FQGNSA. The CDR3 totals 17 residues. V trimming: 5 bases; J trimming: 3 bases; junction bases outside the gene matches: 16. At least ten counts were recorded for this clonotype. Amplification yielded TCR beta CDR3 regions, with RNA transcripts as the source. A set of HTBI primers served as the primers for a first-round RT-PCR of the TCR CDR3. TCRdb re-derived calls from the multiplex PCR reads in MiXCR, one entry per CDR3 protein. The profile shows more than 250,000 distinct CDR3 sequences, 12% to 15% of them singletons.

Sequencing was carried out using blood. This TCR derives from a woman between 45 and 65 years old with Graves' hyperthyroidism that later progressed to Graves' ophthalmopathy. J is TRBJ2-7 and V is TRBV7-2; TRBD1 matches 7 bases. The CDR3 spells CASSTPKTGQGSYEQYF. CDR3 DNA: TGTGCCAGCAGCACCCCCAAGACAGGGCAAGGTAGCTACGAGCAGTACTTC.